This T cell receptor (beta chain) originates from a study of early T cells in non-severe SARS-CoV-2 infection. As for the study in general: Bulk RNA taken from unsorted whole blood was sequenced, leaving chains unpaired.

Findings of the study overall: Lookups in VDJdb leaned toward anti-spike CD8 responses and missed private and CD4 specificities.

The CDR3 runs 15 residues. V was pared by 2 bases and J by 2 bases, with 0 bases of the junction left unmatched. Looked up from germline, CDR1 is MNHNS and CDR2 is SASEGT. Attachment of unique molecular identifiers was made to individual cDNA molecules. TCRdb reanalysed the 5' RACE reads using MiXCR and keeps one entry per CDR3 protein. Of tens of thousands of distinct CDR3 sequences listed, approximately 5.7% were seen once; the top ten hold approximately 6.3%. Regarding this clonotype: What it binds is unknown.

The sample consisted of whole blood, taken at baseline. The V and J genes are TRBV6-1 and TRBJ2-5; 12 bases map to TRBD2. This receptor was taken from an adult who was a healthcare worker with PCR-confirmed SARS-CoV-2 infection or an uninfected control (not recorded which). CDR3 region: CASSELAGGQETQYF. The CDR3 DNA follows: TGTGCCAGCAGTGAACTAGCGGGAGGGCAAGAGACCCAGTACTTC.